The text below deals with one TCR beta chain. Its cognate antigen has yet to be identified. Nothing much larger sits one base from this clone, and base qualities are not available. The source of the sample is a study of cytomegalovirus exposure and HLA in healthy donors (TCRdb year 2017). General notes on the study: An earlier analysis of several hundred of the donors reported under 300 Gb of sequence data and 117 million unique TCR beta sequences obtained from roughly 170 million T cells. A later analysis re-examined previously published TCR beta repertoires from 600 to 700 donors and added high-resolution HLA genotyping to investigate patterns of TCR occurrence. About five DR-DQ haplotypes were treated as single units for association and clustering because of strong linkage in the cohort. Using immunosequencing, the study profiled T cell repertoires from about 620 subjects and related those repertoires to cytomegalovirus serostatus. All discovery cohort repertoires had been generated on a single sequencing platform. Among several hundred genotyped donors of the cohort, an average of around 250,000 unique TCR beta nucleotide sequences was sequenced per donor, of which about 19% were non-productive. To predict cytomegalovirus infection status, the study combined high-throughput TCR immunosequencing, statistical association of individual TCRs with disease status, and machine learning. Donor age, sex, ethnicity and CMV serostatus were collected together with the repertoire data. A later genetic analysis took genome-wide SNP genotypes for about 55% of the roughly 700 donors and used that subset as a discovery cohort. The study aimed to test whether signatures of past pathogen exposure could be identified by cataloging public T cell receptors. HLA typing covered class I and class II loci at four-digit resolution. Typing coverage differed by locus: A, B, C, DRB1 and DQB1 were typed in about 620-630 donors, DQA1 in 522, DPA1 in some 610, and DPB1 in around 440. Along with the approximately 670-subject first cohort, a separate validation cohort of over a hundred different subjects was used. In an earlier analysis of over 550 of the donors, high-throughput TCR beta sequencing was used to judge whether each TCR beta V gene segment behaved as functional or pseudogenic. Rather than using new phenotypic data, the later analysis identified candidate immune exposures from TCR beta sequences and from how often those sequences occurred across donors. Approximately 310 gigabases of sequencing data and around 90 million unique TCR sequences made up an early release that covered several hundred HLA-typed donors. Of the roughly 400 genotyped donors, around 81% fell in the genetic ancestry cluster associated with self-reported Caucasian donors.

The cohort comprised fewer than 750 healthy bone marrow donors. Cohort members were all nominally healthy when sampled, although unrecorded immune exposures were likely present. The donor was CMV seropositive and was included in the group of some 290 seropositive cohort members. A peripheral blood sample was collected from each donor, and TCR beta sequencing was performed on peripheral blood mononuclear cells. Genomic DNA extraction from the blood cell samples was performed with the Qiagen DNeasy Blood Extraction Kit. The study at large found these results: A total of 150 to 200 TCR beta chains were listed by the study as associated with cytomegalovirus. Most TCR sequences were observed very rarely across donors, whereas some public TCRs were present in many individuals. Correlated functional status among segregating V segments might reflect linkage disequilibrium, but an unknown experimental factor could not be ruled out. The authors suggested that the approach could potentially be generalized to other disease states and immunological phenotypes. Roughly uniform sequencing depth across donors was assumed in presence/absence analyses, although this assumption may not hold. HLA typing was unavailable for some donors at each locus, so association tests used only the typed subset. At a false discovery rate of 0.05, a later analysis linked 16,951 TCR beta sequences to specific HLA alleles. A further reported finding was that TCR beta sequences accurately predicted the HLA-A and HLA-B alleles for most subjects in the first cohort. The classifier was reported to diagnose cytomegalovirus status with high specificity and sensitivity in both the original and validation cohorts. In a later genetic analysis, a missense DCLRE1C variant was associated with V-gene and J-gene trimming of TCR beta chains, and the association was replicated in an independent cohort. A later analysis found that TCR association rates varied across HLA loci, with DRB1 alleles showing the most associated TCRs and HLA-C alleles the fewest. Several of the top co-occurrence clusters appeared to be linked to parvovirus B19, influenza, CMV and Epstein-Barr virus, according to a later analysis. Because counts were too low, roughly 17 rarely observed V segments, including chromosome 9 orphons, were left out of the earlier analysis of several hundred of the donors. A cluster of highly shared sequence variants was judged likely to represent a technical artifact of the sequencing pipeline. When HLA alleles, especially DR and DQ, strongly co-occurred, attributing TCR associations to individual alleles was difficult. A later analysis found that HLA-associated TCR beta chains were more clonally expanded and had lower generation probabilities than equally common non-associated chains. A later analysis found that most CMV-associated TCR beta chains appeared HLA-restricted, with HLA associations seemingly driven largely by CMV exposure. CMV serostatus was the only immune exposure information available for the cohort. A few of the identified cytomegalovirus-associated TCR beta chains were confirmed in vitro to be specific for cytomegalovirus antigens. A later genetic analysis reported fewer N-insertions in productive TCRs among donors in an Asian-associated ancestry cluster than the roughly 700-donor mean. In this cohort, only TCR beta chains were sequenced, and detectable features were limited by the absence of alpha or paired-chain data. In an earlier analysis of roughly 500 of the donors, most TCR beta V segments appeared in productive rearrangements about 90% or about 30% of the time, broadly matching IMGT annotations.

The library was produced with the immunoSEQ multiplex PCR assay. For the multiplex PCR, a mixture combining 60 forward primers for TCR Vbeta segments and 13 reverse primers for TCR Jbeta segments was used. A multiplex PCR assay on genomic DNA amplified the CDR3 region of rearranged TCR beta genes. The amplified TCR beta libraries were sequenced on the Illumina HiSeq System as 87-base-pair reads. As for the original processing: Across the 700 or so repertoires, a later analysis counted around 80 million unique TCR beta chains, roughly 11 million of which were shared by at least two donors. To remove PCR and sequencing errors, raw reads were error-corrected and collapsed into unique sequences using a nearest-neighbor algorithm that merged closely related sequences. To assign V, D and J gene segments, CDR3 sequences were aligned to IMGT reference sequences. For a sequence to be retained, a match of at least six nucleotides was required to both a V gene segment and a J gene segment. Rearrangements were called productive when the CDR3 lacked stop codons and stayed in frame with V and J; all others were non-productive. CDR3 was defined by IMGT convention, running from the second conserved V-encoded cysteine to the conserved J-encoded phenylalanine. The earlier analysis of 587 of the donors excluded sequences that lacked an unambiguous match to a single V gene segment. In an earlier analysis of approximately 590 of the donors, V segments were called functional above 56.7% productive rearrangements and were called segregating when the between-donor standard deviation exceeded 5%. A statistical classification framework was developed to diagnose cytomegalovirus status using the catalog of TCR beta chain sequences. In a later analysis, TCR nucleotide sequences were compared against IMGT/GENE-DB human TR gene sequences so that V and J genes could be assigned. In a later analysis, CDR3 sequences and most-parsimonious VDJ recombination scenarios were assigned using the TCRdist pipeline. A later analysis defined each TCR beta chain by its CDR3 amino acid sequence plus V-gene family, and excluded reads lacking a unique V-gene family. As a way to deal with suspected cross-contamination and a sequencing artifact, a later analysis dropped 450 to 600 nucleotide sequences that were highly shared and had low generation probability. In a later analysis, a clonal expansion index for each public chain was calculated from normalized within-repertoire ranks of inferred template counts. In a later analysis, generation probabilities were computed with a VDJ recombination model fitted to out-of-frame rearrangements, and the resulting probabilities were checked against IGoR. A later analysis scored TCR-TCR, TCR-HLA and TCR-CMV co-occurrence with hypergeometric tests, applying a repertoire-size bias correction to TCR pairs. To estimate false discovery rates, a later analysis permuted the HLA or CMV assignments 20 times. A later analysis grouped co-occurring TCRs with DBSCAN, adding TCRdist sequence similarity when clustering within HLA-allele-positive subsets. For co-occurrence clustering, repertoires with fewer than 30,000 or more than 120,000 public chains were excluded, along with a handful of repertoires with anomalous nucleotide sharing. TCRdb limited this immuneACCESS table to in-frame rearrangements with V and J called. A share of clones is missing; checked studies link under half to unresolved V genes, and the rest is unexplained. The V and J calls and clone size come from that table; D and trimming were worked out from the DNA. The table for this sample lists approximately 110,000 clones; roughly 82% of them were counted only once. Jointly, the top ten make up around 13% of the sample.

This receptor was obtained from a woman aged 40 to 50 in good health and CMV-seropositive. Sequencing input: PBMCs.

The CDR3 amino acid sequence is: CASSFRRWETQYF. The DNA sequence is TGTGCCAGCAGCTTCAGGAGGTGGGAGACCCAGTACTTC. The chain is assembled from TRBV5-6 and TRBJ2-5; the D gene is perhaps TRBD2, from 5 matching bases. Trimming removed 2 bases from V and 5 bases from J, leaving 10 bases between the germline ends. Spanning cysteine to phenylalanine, the CDR3 consists of 13 amino acids. Only the CDR3 DNA stays, 39 bases, in frame from base 1. Sequences SGHDT (CDR1) and YYEEEE (CDR2) are obtained from the germline V gene.